These 24 T cell receptor beta chains were sequenced from one sample in a study of T cell responses to AZD1222 COVID-19 vaccine. Data came from immunoSEQ multiplex PCR; TCRdb stores just in-frame clones and leaves some out. Of about 150,000 clones in the sample, approximately 90% were seen once. This specimen was peripheral blood, taken 28 days after the second AZD1222 dose. These receptors all come from an adult who received the AZD1222 COVID-19 vaccine.

This clone was counted a single time. The V gene is TRBV7-9, the J gene TRBJ2-4; D tentatively fits TRBD1 or TRBD2 (5 bases each). The length of the CDR3 is 14 residues. In germline, CDR1 is SEHNR, CDR2 FQNEAQ (reference sequence). The ends were cut back, 5 bases at V and 2 bases at J, with 10 bases in the middle. As DNA, the CDR3 is TGTGCCAGCAGCCCGGGACCTACCAAAAACATTCAGTACTTC. Its translation is CASSPGPTKNIQYF.

This chain links TRBV29-1 with TRBJ1-2; 8 nucleotides align to TRBD1. The germline V gene has CDR1 SQVTM and CDR2 ANQGSEA. After removal of 4 bases from V and 7 bases from J, the junction contained 8 bases not matched to a gene. The CDR3 is 13 amino acids. For the CDR3, the DNA is TGCAGCGTTGGGCCTCAGGGGGCGCGTGGCTACACCTTC. This translates into CSVGPQGARGYTF. The full variable domain, its missing parts supplied by reference TRBV29-1 and TRBJ1-2, is SAVISQKPSRDICQRGTSLTIQCQVDSQVTMMFWYRQQPGQSLTLIATANQGSEATYESGFVIDKFPISRPNLTFSTLTVSNMSPEDSSIYLCSVGPQGARGYTFGSGTRLTVV.

V and J are TRBV27 and TRBJ1-4; TRBD1 is a possible D gene (5 bases). From germline, CDR1 is MNHEY and CDR2 SMNVEV (reference sequence). The V end lost 5 bases, the J end lost 0 bases, and 7 bases lay between the germline ends. This CDR3 is built from 14 residues. The CDR3 nucleotides are TGTGCCAGCAGTGAGACAGCAACTAATGAAAAACTGTTTTTT. Translating it yields CASSETATNEKLFF. The entire variable domain, with the rest obtained from reference TRBV27 and TRBJ1-4, is as follows: EAQVTQNPRYLITVTGKKLTVTCSQNMNHEYMSWYRQDPGLGLRQIYYSMNVEVTDKGDVPEGYKVSRKEKRNFPLILESPSPNQTSLYFCASSETATNEKLFFGSGTQLSVL.

This clone has more than one count but fewer than ten. This sequence joins TRBV2 and TRBJ2-2, with TRBD2 identical over 14 bases. The CDR3 is 15 residues long. Per germline, CDR1 SNHLY and CDR2 FYNNEI. Trimming removed 6 bases from V and 7 bases from J; junction bases left unmatched: 4. CDR3 loop: CASRGTSGRVGELFF. In nucleotides, the CDR3 is TGTGCCAGCAGAGGGACTAGCGGGAGAGTCGGGGAGCTGTTTTTT.

The chain uses TRBV24-1 and TRBJ2-7; 8 positions match TRBD1. Germline CDR1 reads KGHDR; CDR2 reads SFDVKD. Trimming took 6 bases from V and 1 from J; bases not matched to a gene: 4. This CDR3 has 14 residues. The CDR3 sequence is CATSLRTGSYEQYF. The CDR3 DNA follows: TGTGCCACCAGTTTGAGGACAGGGTCCTACGAGCAGTACTTC.

This clone came up a few times. J is TRBJ2-7 and V is TRBV27; 7 nucleotides align to TRBD1. Trimming at V came to 6 bases and at J to 3 bases, leaving 2 bases not matched to a gene. This CDR3 comprises 12 residues. Germline lookup yields CDR1 MNHEY and CDR2 SMNVEV (reference sequence). The CDR3 is CASRTGLYEQYF. The CDR3 nucleotides are TGTGCCAGCAGGACAGGGCTCTACGAGCAGTACTTC.

The rearrangement joins TRBV28 to TRBJ1-1; 12 bases are a match to TRBD1. V trimming: 5 bases; J trimming: 1 base; junction bases outside the gene matches: 8. Per the germline V gene, CDR1 is MDHEN and CDR2 is SYDVKM. CDR3 length: 17 residues. DNA for the CDR3: TGTGCCAGCAGTACGGGGACAGGGGGCATAAGGAACACTGAAGCTTTCTTT. Protein: CASSTGTGGIRNTEAFF. The entire variable domain, with the rest obtained from reference TRBV28 and TRBJ1-1, is as follows: DVKVTQSSRYLVKRTGEKVFLECVQDMDHENMFWYRQDPGLGLRLIYFSYDVKMKEKGDIPEGYSVSREKKERFSLILESASTNQTSMYLCASSTGTGGIRNTEAFFGQGTRLTVV.

The chain carries TRBV12-3 or TRBV12-4 and TRBJ1-1; weak D call: TRBD1 (6 bases). This CDR3 is 11 amino acids long. V lost 3 bases to trimming and J lost 8 bases, with 7 bases between them. CDR3 sequence reads: CASSFGTEAFF. CDR3 nucleotides: TGTGCCAGCAGTTTCGGGACAGAAGCTTTCTTT.

This chain uses TRBV7-9 with TRBJ1-5, with a tentative D call TRBD1 (5 bases). V was pared by 4 bases and J by 0 bases, with 10 bases between. Germline V CDR1 and CDR2: SEHNR, FQNEAQ (reference sequence). The CDR3 covers 15 residues. The CDR3 reads CASSSMGDSNQPQHF. Written as DNA, the CDR3 is TGTGCCAGCAGCTCGATGGGGGATAGCAATCAGCCCCAGCATTTT.

The chain carries TRBV6-5 and TRBJ1-1; TRBD1 might be the D (6 bases). Germline CDR1 is MNHEY and CDR2 is SVGAGI. With 0 bases removed from V and 11 bases from J, the gap between germline ends came to 13 bases. CDR3 length: 13 residues. The CDR3 is CASSYSRGAGAFF. The DNA of the CDR3 is TGTGCCAGCAGTTACTCTAGGGGGGCTGGGGCTTTCTTT.

The J gene is TRBJ2-7, the V gene TRBV10-1, with TRBD2 as a possible D gene (6 bases). Looked up from germline, CDR1 is WNHNN and CDR2 is SYGVQD (reference sequence). The CDR3 extends over 14 amino acids. V was cut by 2 bases and J by 6 bases, with 14 bases left in between. CDR3 nucleotide sequence: TGCGCCAGCAGTGAGACGGGAGCGACGCCCGAGCAGTACTTC. Its translation is CASSETGATPEQYF.

In DNA form, the CDR3 reads TGTGCCAGCAGTTACTCGATCCTCCCCAACAATGAGCAGTTCTTC. Amino acid sequence: CASSYSILPNNEQFF. The chain has TRBV6-2 or TRBV6-3 and TRBJ2-1; D not certain. Between the trimmed V and J ends, which lost 0 bases and 5 bases, there was a span of 11 bases. The CDR3 has 15 residues. The germline V gene has CDR1 MNHEY and CDR2 SVGEGT.

V usage is TRBV6-5 and J usage is TRBJ2-7; no firm D call. The V gene's germline CDR1 is MNHEY and CDR2 SVGAGI. The CDR3 length is 13 residues. With 5 bases removed from V and 0 bases from J, the gap between germline ends came to 8 bases. CDR3 sequence reads: CASSLGFSYEQYF. DNA for the CDR3: TGTGCCAGCAGTCTTGGTTTCTCCTACGAGCAGTACTTC.

The genes are TRBV9 and TRBJ2-5; tentatively, D is TRBD1 or TRBD2 (5 bases each). Germline V gene data show CDR1 as SGDLS and CDR2 as YYNGEE. Trimming left V 0 bases short and J 1 base short, with 19 bases between. The length of the CDR3 is 18 residues. This CDR3 reads CASSVATRGGAGQETQYF. The CDR3 region has the DNA TGTGCCAGCAGCGTAGCTACTAGGGGCGGCGCTGGCCAAGAGACCCAGTACTTC.

The CDR3 region has the DNA TGTGCCAGCAGCTCGGGACTCCTTGGGCAGCCCCAGCATTTT. Translated: CASSSGLLGQPQHF. The V gene is TRBV7-9, the J gene TRBJ1-5; D might be TRBD1 (5 bases). CDR3 size: 14 residues. V shed 4 bases and J shed 7 bases, with 14 bases lying between them. The V gene's germline CDR1 is SEHNR and CDR2 FQNEAQ (reference sequence). Based on the CDR3 plus reference TRBV7-9 and TRBJ1-5, the full variable domain is DTGVSQNPRHKITKRGQNVTFRCDPISEHNRLYWYRQTLGQGPEFLTYFQNEAQLEKSRLLSDRFSAERPKGSFSTLEIQRTEQGDSAMYLCASSSGLLGQPQHFGDGTRLSIL.

This clone was counted once. V is TRBV29-1 and J is TRBJ1-5; maybe TRBD1 (6 bases). The CDR3 has 13 amino acids. V was shortened by 3 bases and J by 2 bases, with 8 bases between the two germline ends. Germline V gene lookup returns CDR1 SQVTM and CDR2 ANQGSEA. CDR3 sequence (DNA): TGCAGCGTTGACGAGGGGGGCAATCAGCCCCAGCATTTT. Translated: CSVDEGGNQPQHF. The whole variable domain, remainder taken from reference TRBV29-1 and TRBJ1-5, is SAVISQKPSRDICQRGTSLTIQCQVDSQVTMMFWYRQQPGQSLTLIATANQGSEATYESGFVIDKFPISRPNLTFSTLTVSNMSPEDSSIYLCSVDEGGNQPQHFGDGTRLSIL.

The V and J genes are TRBV29-1 and TRBJ1-1, with D possibly TRBD1 on 6 matching bases. CDR3 length equals 13 residues. The germline V and J ends were trimmed by 5 bases and 0 bases, with 10 bases remaining between them. Germline-derived CDR1 and CDR2 are SQVTM and ANQGSEA. CDR3 region: CSVRDTLNTEAFF. CDR3 in DNA: TGCAGCGTTCGGGACACTCTGAACACTGAAGCTTTCTTT.

The chain links TRBV28 to TRBJ2-7; TRBD2 aligns across 9 bases. The CDR3 is 15 amino acids. Looked up from germline, CDR1 is MDHEN and CDR2 is SYDVKM. Trimming cost V 4 bases and J 0 bases; bases outside gene matches: 4. CDR3 sequence reads: CASSSRTSDSYEQYF. The CDR3 coding sequence is TGTGCCAGCAGTTCCCGGACTAGCGACTCCTACGAGCAGTACTTC. Supplemented by reference TRBV28 and TRBJ2-7, the full variable domain reads DVKVTQSSRYLVKRTGEKVFLECVQDMDHENMFWYRQDPGLGLRLIYFSYDVKMKEKGDIPEGYSVSREKKERFSLILESASTNQTSMYLCASSSRTSDSYEQYFGPGTRLTVT.

This chain joins TRBV20-1 and TRBJ2-5; D gene ambiguous. Germline CDR1 DFQATT, CDR2 SNEGSKA (reference sequence). The V end was cut by 6 bases, the J end by 11 bases, with 13 bases between. CDR3 length equals 10 residues. The CDR3 coding sequence is TGCAGTGCCCATGGGCGCAATCAGTACTTC. Translation: CSAHGRNQYF.

In its sample, this clone was seen once. This rearrangement joins TRBV10-3 to TRBJ2-2; D unresolved. CDR1 is ENHRY, CDR2 SYGVKD, per germline. Trimming shortened V by 0 bases and J by 2 bases, and 7 bases separated the two germline ends. The CDR3 sequence is 15 residues long. CDR3 DNA sequence: TGTGCCATCAGTGAGTCACTATTTAACACCGGGGAGCTGTTTTTT. It encodes CAISESLFNTGELFF.

The chain couples TRBV27 to TRBJ1-2; 9 positions agree with TRBD1. Germline V CDR1 and CDR2: MNHEY, SMNVEV (reference sequence). The CDR3 extends over 13 amino acids. V shed 6 bases, J shed 8 bases, and the junction held 7 bases outside the gene matches. The CDR3 DNA follows: TGTGCCAGCAGCCCGACAGGGGGTTCGGGCTACACCTTC. Translation gives CASSPTGGSGYTF.

The chain recombines TRBV10-3 with TRBJ1-2, with TRBD1 as a possible D gene (6 bases). Per the germline V gene, CDR1 is ENHRY and CDR2 is SYGVKD. The CDR3 extends over 13 amino acids. V lost 6 bases to trimming and J lost 6 bases, with 14 bases between them. CDR3 nucleotides: TGTGCCATCAGAGGGGACACATCACATGGCTACACCTTC. The encoded protein is CAIRGDTSHGYTF.

V gene TRBV5-4 combines with J gene TRBJ2-7, with unresolved D. This CDR3 is built from 16 residues. Trimming took off 4 bases at V and 0 bases at J, with 17 bases between the two ends. CDR1 is SGHNT and CDR2 is YYREEE in the germline V gene (reference sequence). The CDR3 loop is CASSPSGSLSSYEQYF. CDR3 nucleotides: TGTGCCAGCAGCCCGTCCGGCTCCCTAAGCTCCTACGAGCAGTACTTC.

This rearrangement joins TRBV13 to TRBJ1-1, with 7 positions matching TRBD1. This CDR3 is 15 amino acids long. Unmatched junction bases numbered 10, after V lost 5 bases and J lost 4 bases. CDR1 is PRHDT and CDR2 is FYEKMQ in the germline V gene (reference sequence). CDR3: CASSPQGVGGTEAFF. The CDR3 nucleotides are TGTGCCAGCAGCCCGCAGGGGGTTGGAGGCACTGAAGCTTTCTTT.